The T cell receptor (beta chain) under discussion was sequenced for a study of CD8 T cells in Susac syndrome. Blood CD8+ and CD4+ T cells underwent high-throughput TCR beta sequencing. Roughly 0.45 to 1 ug RNA was reverse transcribed with random hexamers. One entry per CDR3 protein, called by TCRdb with MiXCR from the immunoSEQ multiplex PCR reads. The data show 200,000 to 250,000 distinct CDR3 sequences, 95% seen once. This clonotype was sampled from a human donor with multiple sclerosis. The sample consisted of CD4+ T cells from PBMCs.

CDR3 loop: CASSQGSLAGDSEQYF. The DNA for the CDR3 is TGCGCCAGCAGCCAAGGTAGTCTAGCGGGAGACAGCGAGCAGTACTTC. V and J are TRBV4-1 and TRBJ2-7; 10 positions agree with TRBD2. The CDR3 consists of 16 residues. Trimming removed 1 base from V and 6 bases from J; junction bases left unmatched: 9. CDR1 is MGHRA and CDR2 is YSYEKL in the germline V gene.